This T cell receptor beta chain was captured by sequencing in a study of beta chain features in type 1 diabetes. Broader study findings: Shortening of TCRB CDR3s, moderate but significant, appeared in all four CD4+ subsets of Type 1 diabetes patients.

Sequencing targeted expressed TCRB transcripts, as all isolated RNA had been reverse transcribed. Produced via immunoSEQ multiplex PCR; TCRdb's table is partial and in-frame only. The sample has under 200,000 clones; about 8.3% are singletons. Germline CDR1 is SGHKS and CDR2 is YYEKEE (reference sequence). Deletions cut 0 bases from V and 6 bases from J, with 17 bases between. This CDR3 region has 16 residues. As regards this clone: The antigen is undetermined.

Donors contributed one heparinised blood draw apiece, averaging about 110 mL. The TCR sequence derives from a woman aged 18-35 years with type 1 diabetes. V and J are TRBV5-5 and TRBJ2-3; tentative D call: TRBD1 (7 bases). Source material: central memory CD4+ T cells from blood. The CDR3 DNA reads as TGTGCCAGCAGCTTGGATGCACAGGGGAGGATGGATACGCAGTATTTT. As protein: CASSLDAQGRMDTQYF.